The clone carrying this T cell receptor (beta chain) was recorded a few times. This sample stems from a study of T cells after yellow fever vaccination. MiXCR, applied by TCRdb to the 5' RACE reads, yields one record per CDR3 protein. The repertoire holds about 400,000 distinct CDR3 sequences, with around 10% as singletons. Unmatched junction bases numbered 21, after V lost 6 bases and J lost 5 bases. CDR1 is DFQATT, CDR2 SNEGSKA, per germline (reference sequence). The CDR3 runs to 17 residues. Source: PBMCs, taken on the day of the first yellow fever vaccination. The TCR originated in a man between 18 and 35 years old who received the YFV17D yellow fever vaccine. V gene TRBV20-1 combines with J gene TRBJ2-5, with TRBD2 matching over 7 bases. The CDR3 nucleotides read TGCAGTGCCCCCAGTGAACAAGGACTAGATTTATGGGAGACCCAGTACTTC. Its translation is CSAPSEQGLDLWETQYF.